What follows describes a single T cell receptor (beta chain). V shed 7 bases and J shed 0 bases, with 13 bases lying between them. The CDR3 consists of 15 residues. Per the germline V gene, CDR1 is MRHNA and CDR2 is SNTAGT. Only in-frame clones appear in the TCRdb table, and some are missing; sequencing was by immunoSEQ multiplex PCR. The repertoire holds 550,000 to 800,000 clones, with over 65% as singletons. This entry belongs to a study of shared clonotypes between healthy human individuals. This receptor was obtained from a young woman in good health. The chain is built from TRBV6-4 and TRBJ2-1, with a weak D call TRBD2 (6 bases). Sequenced material: memory CD4+ T cells sorted from blood. Subset denoted: CD45RA-negative fraction. CDR3 sequence (DNA): TGTGCCAGCACCAAGGACGGGAGCTCCTACAATGAGCAGTTCTTC. As protein: CASTKDGSSYNEQFF.